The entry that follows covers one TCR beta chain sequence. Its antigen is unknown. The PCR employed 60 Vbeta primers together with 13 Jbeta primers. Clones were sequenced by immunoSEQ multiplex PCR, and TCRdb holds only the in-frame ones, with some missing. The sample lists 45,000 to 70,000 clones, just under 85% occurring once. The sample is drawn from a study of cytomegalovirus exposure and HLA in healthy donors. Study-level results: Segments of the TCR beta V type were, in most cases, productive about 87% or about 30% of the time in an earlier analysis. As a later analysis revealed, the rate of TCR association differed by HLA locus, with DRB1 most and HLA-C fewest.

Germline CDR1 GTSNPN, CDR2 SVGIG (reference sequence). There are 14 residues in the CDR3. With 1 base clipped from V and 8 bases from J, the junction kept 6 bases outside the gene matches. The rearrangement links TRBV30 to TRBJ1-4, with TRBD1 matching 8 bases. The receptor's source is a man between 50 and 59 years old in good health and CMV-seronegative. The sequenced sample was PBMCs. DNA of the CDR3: TGTGCCTGGAGTGGGAACAGGGGGGGGGAAAAACTGTTTTTT. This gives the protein CAWSGNRGGEKLFF.